This T cell receptor (beta chain) came from a study of T-cell reconstitution after alpha-beta-depleted transplantation in children. This sample's TCRbeta library carried unique molecular identifier barcodes. From the PCR reads, TCRdb called clonotypes with MiXCR, one entry per CDR3 protein. Among roughly 200,000 distinct CDR3 sequences listed, 8% to 9.5% were seen once. This clonotype was observed a few times. The CDR3 length is 13 residues. Trimming left V 11 bases short and J 5 bases short, with 18 bases between. Germline-derived CDR1 and CDR2 are MNHNY and SVGAGI (reference sequence). Material: PBMCs from the stem cell graft donor, obtained from the stem cell graft. V gene TRBV6-6 combines with J gene TRBJ1-2, with D possibly TRBD1 on 5 matching bases. This sequence was found in a human donor who donated a stem cell graft to a child with acute lymphoblastic leukemia. The CDR3 region has the DNA TGTGCCTCCTTCCGAGACAGTTATTATGGCTACACCTTC. Protein product: CASFRDSYYGYTF.